The clone carrying this T cell receptor beta chain was observed at least ten times. Its cognate antigen is unknown. Treatment given: 15 to 20 received Ad26.COV2.S at low or high dose, single or two shots; several received placebo; per-sample allocation not given. After the first vaccine or placebo injection, samples were drawn on day 63. This record belongs to a study of Ad26.COV2.S vaccination and SARS-CoV-2 variants. For the study at large: Donor was one of the participants in the Ad26.COV2.S arm of the COV1001 trial. Participants got Ad26.COV2.S intramuscularly, once or twice 56 days apart. Study findings and constraints: Measurements of TCR breadth and depth may have given underestimates of the total T cell responses. After vaccination, substantial breadth of spike-specific CD8+ and CD4+ responses was reported.

Sequencing used immunoSEQ multiplex PCR; TCRdb keeps in-frame clones, though not all of them. The sample has about 370,000 clones, approximately 91% seen once. Deletions cut 5 bases from V and 1 base from J, with 14 bases between. CDR3 length: 15 residues. The germline V gene has CDR1 MNHEY and CDR2 SVGEGT. This receptor was obtained from a person between 18 and 59 years old who received the Ad26.COV2.S COVID-19 vaccine or a placebo. The genes are TRBV6-2 or TRBV6-3 and TRBJ1-1, with TRBD1 as a possible D gene (6 bases). The sample in question was peripheral blood, obtained in a trial of Ad26.COV2.S vaccine versus placebo. The CDR3 DNA reads as TGTGCCAGCAGTCGCACAGGGTTGGGGAACACTGAAGCTTTCTTT. The encoded protein is CASSRTGLGNTEAFF.